Presented here are 15 T cell receptor beta chains from one specimen sequenced in a study of control samples from healthy donors and cancer patients. Clones were sequenced by immunoSEQ multiplex PCR, and TCRdb holds only the in-frame ones, with some missing. The table shows under 150,000 clones, with about nine tenths occurring only once. The sequenced sample consisted of blood. Source of these receptors: a middle-aged man in good health.

This clone was counted once. The rearrangement uses TRBV3-1 (or the pseudogene TRBV3-2) and TRBJ2-7; D tentatively reads TRBD1 or TRBD2 (5 bases each). CDR1 LGHDT and CDR2 YNNKEL come from the germline V gene (reference sequence). Trimming removed 3 bases from V and 6 bases from J, with 15 bases in between. The CDR3 runs 14 residues. CDR3 sequence: CASSHRGPPSEQYF. The CDR3 DNA follows: TGTGCCAGCAGCCACCGGGGCCCGCCGTCCGAGCAGTACTTC.

This rearrangement joins TRBV3-1 (or the pseudogene TRBV3-2) to TRBJ1-2, with D hard to call. Trimming cost V 0 bases and J 7 bases, with 9 bases left between them. Germline lookup yields CDR1 LGHDT and CDR2 YNNKEL (reference sequence). The CDR3 length is 13 residues. The CDR3 loop reads CASSQDIKFGYTF. For the CDR3, the DNA is TGTGCCAGCAGCCAAGATATTAAGTTTGGCTACACCTTC.

The chain combines TRBV5-4 with TRBJ2-7; D gene ambiguous. The CDR3 spans 13 residues. With 5 bases removed from V and 0 bases from J, the gap between germline ends came to 9 bases. The germline gives CDR1 SGHNT, CDR2 YYREEE (reference sequence). CDR3 DNA sequence: TGTGCCAGCAGTCGGGCCGCCTCCTACGAGCAGTACTTC. This sequence encodes CASSRAASYEQYF. The entire variable domain, with the rest obtained from reference TRBV5-4 and TRBJ2-7, is as follows: ETGVTQSPTHLIKTRGQQVTLRCSSQSGHNTVSWYQQALGQGPQFIFQYYREEENGRGNFPPRFSGLQFPNYSSELNVNALELDDSALYLCASSRAASYEQYFGPGTRLTVT.

This rearrangement joins TRBV9 to TRBJ2-7; 9 bases agree with TRBD1. This CDR3 has 17 residues. With 3 bases clipped from V and 0 bases from J, the junction kept 10 bases outside the gene matches. Germline CDR1 reads SGDLS; CDR2 reads YYNGEE. The CDR3 spells CASSARGQGLISYEQYF. The CDR3 coding sequence is TGTGCCAGCAGCGCGAGGGGACAGGGACTAATCTCCTACGAGCAGTACTTC.

This chain links TRBV6-1 with TRBJ1-5, with TRBD1 matching 7 bases. The CDR3 spans 16 residues. Germline assignment: CDR1 MNHNS and CDR2 SASEGT. Trimming at V came to 4 bases and at J to 3 bases, leaving 9 bases not matched to a gene. CDR3 sequence (DNA): TGTGCCAGCAGTGGGGCAGGGGGGCGCACCAATCAGCCCCAGCATTTT. Translating it yields CASSGAGGRTNQPQHF.

The chain combines TRBV19 with TRBJ1-6; 7 nucleotides match TRBD1. Trimming took 4 bases from V and 7 from J; bases not matched to a gene: 7. Germline CDR1 LNHDA, CDR2 SQIVND (reference sequence). CDR3 size: 15 residues. As DNA, the CDR3 is TGTGCCAGTAGTAGATGGGACAGCCAAAATTCACCCCTCCACTTT. Its protein is CASSRWDSQNSPLHF.

The chain is built from TRBV19 and TRBJ2-5; the match to TRBD2 covers 7 bases. From germline, CDR1 is LNHDA and CDR2 SQIVND (reference sequence). The trim removed 6 bases at V and 5 bases at J, leaving 12 bases unmatched. CDR3 length: 15 residues. CDR3: CASSSNLGLRETQYF. CDR3 sequence (DNA): TGTGCCAGTAGCTCTAACTTGGGACTACGGGAGACCCAGTACTTC.

The chain recombines TRBV24-1 with TRBJ2-2; D tentatively fits TRBD1 or TRBD2 (5 bases each). Germline loops: CDR1 KGHDR, CDR2 SFDVKD. V was shortened by 4 bases and J by 6 bases, with 20 bases between the two germline ends. This CDR3 contains 17 residues. The CDR3 protein is CATSDSGSAWDAGELFF. CDR3 coding DNA: TGTGCCACCAGTGACTCAGGGAGCGCGTGGGATGCCGGGGAGCTGTTTTTT.

V is TRBV29-1 and J is TRBJ2-7; the D gene is possibly TRBD2 (6 bases). CDR1 and CDR2 (germline): SQVTM, ANQGSEA. V lost 4 bases and J lost 2, with 18 bases in between. The CDR3 is made up of 15 amino acids. CDR3 nucleotides: TGCAGCGTTGCCCCTAGGCGGGACGTTACCTACGAGCAGTACTTC. This codes for CSVAPRRDVTYEQYF.

CDR3 coding DNA: TGTGCCGCCACAAGTCAGTCAATGAGCCTAACCAATGGCTACACCTTC. Its protein is CAATSQSMSLTNGYTF. The chain couples TRBV10-3 to TRBJ1-2; D not resolved. CDR1 is ENHRY, CDR2 SYGVKD, per germline. This CDR3 is built from 16 residues. V lost 11 bases to trimming and J lost 6 bases, with 28 bases between them.

The chain combines TRBV11-3 with TRBJ2-3; 8 nucleotides agree with TRBD2. The germline V gene has CDR1 SGHNT and CDR2 YENEEA. This CDR3 spans 13 amino acids. The V gene end was trimmed by 5 bases and the J gene end by 4 bases; junction bases not matched to a gene: 2. The DNA of the CDR3 is TGTGCCAGCAGCGCCGGGGGGGCAGATACGCAGTATTTT. As protein: CASSAGGADTQYF.

This chain links TRBV5-1 with TRBJ2-1, with 8 positions matching TRBD2. Trimming took 5 bases from V and 0 from J; bases not matched to a gene: 16. The CDR3 totals 19 residues. Germline assignment: CDR1 SGHRS and CDR2 YFSETQ. The chain's CDR3 is CASRVEEYVAGHSYNEQFF. As DNA, the CDR3 is TGCGCCAGCAGAGTTGAGGAGTACGTAGCGGGGCACTCCTACAATGAGCAGTTCTTC.

This rearrangement joins TRBV18 to TRBJ1-3; no clear D. V was clipped by 3 bases and J by 2 bases, with 5 bases between them. Per germline, CDR1 KGHSH and CDR2 LQKENI. The CDR3 totals 13 residues. The CDR3 loop reads CASSPPPGNTIYF. Written as DNA, the CDR3 is TGTGCCAGCTCACCCCCGCCTGGAAACACCATATATTTT.

The CDR3 spells CASSLSSYNSPLHF. The CDR3 DNA follows: TGTGCCAGCTCACTCAGCTCCTATAATTCACCCCTCCACTTT. The V and J genes are TRBV18 and TRBJ1-6; D call uncertain. Trimming removed 4 bases from V and 0 bases from J, with 4 bases in between. The CDR3 spans 14 residues. Germline V gene sequence: CDR1 KGHSH, CDR2 LQKENI. The entire variable domain, with the rest obtained from reference TRBV18 and TRBJ1-6, is as follows: NAGVMQNPRHLVRRRGQEARLRCSPMKGHSHVYWYRQLPEEGLKFMVYLQKENIIDESGMPKERFSAEFPKEGPSILRIQQVVRGDSAAYFCASSLSSYNSPLHFGNGTRLTVT.

The sample holds a few counts of this clone. The V gene is TRBV25-1, the J gene TRBJ1-5, with 8 positions matching TRBD1. J lost 3 bases, V lost 3 bases, and 10 bases had no gene match. The germline gives CDR1 MGHDK, CDR2 SYGVNS. This CDR3 is built from 17 residues. CDR3 residues: CASSESSDRAANQPQHF. CDR3 sequence (DNA): TGTGCCAGCAGTGAGTCCTCGGACAGGGCCGCCAATCAGCCCCAGCATTTT.